The clone carrying this TCR beta chain was seen ten or more times. Its target is not known. The TCR beta CDR3 regions underwent amplification using RNA transcripts as the source. In the first-round RT-PCR of the TCR CDR3, the HTBI primer set was used. From the multiplex PCR reads, TCRdb called clonotypes with MiXCR, one entry per CDR3 protein. This table holds under 250,000 distinct CDR3 sequences, over 20% found once. Used for diagnoses were clinical symptoms, serum thyroxine and TRAb, thyroid ultrasound and orbital computed tomography. Each 10 ml fresh peripheral blood draw supplied the PBMCs. The sample is drawn from a study of T cells in Graves' hyperthyroidism and ophthalmopathy. On the study more broadly: Upon initial diagnosis and before any treatment, peripheral blood was collected. Study results and limitations: Blood samples included most of the expanded thyroid clonotypes exceeding 0.001.

This clonotype originated in a woman aged 40 to 50 with Graves' ophthalmopathy. Sequencing input: blood.

CDR3 loop: CATSRELAIAKNIQYF. In nucleotides, the CDR3 is TGTGCCACCAGCAGAGAACTCGCAATAGCCAAAAACATTCAGTACTTC. The genes are TRBV15 and TRBJ2-4; no clear D. In germline, CDR1 is LNHNV, CDR2 YYDKDF (reference sequence). There are 16 residues in the CDR3. The V end lost 0 bases, the J end lost 0 bases, and 9 bases lay between the germline ends.